This T cell receptor (beta chain) was profiled in a study of human T cells and chemical hapten exposure (TCRdb year 2021). For context, the study as a whole: For sensitization, 2% DPC in acetone was applied to an approximately 2 cm by approximately 2 cm area of upper inner arm skin. Weekly therapeutic DPC doses were additionally applied to the scalp of patients throughout the roughly 23-week study period. Patch testing on the upper back used Finn chambers containing 0.01% DPC, with scoring done after 6 days according to International Contact Dermatitis Research Group standards. Patient blood was sampled pre-sensitization (week 0) and at 2, 6 and about 24 weeks after DPC sensitization. The mostly female patient cohort included alopecia areata with under or over 50% scalp involvement, alopecia totalis and alopecia universalis. This study followed changes in the peripheral blood TCR repertoire in vivo during primary and secondary sensitization of alopecia patients to the hapten diphenylcyclopropenone (DPC). For TCR sequencing, blood came from 25 to 30 alopecia patients at anywhere from one to four time points (pre-sensitization, 2, 6 and 24 weeks). Libraries were pooled for sequencing, and per-sample TCR yields varied mainly because of small differences in library volumes within the pool. Overall study outcomes, separate from this receptor: DPC sensitization did not change how many TCRs were above 1 in 1000 frequency, and no evidence was found of alterations in global repertoire structure. After repeated subsampling, the strength of the expansion versus patch-test correlation and the threshold at which it became significant changed. Alopecia, a presumed autoimmune disease, was present in all patients, so the immune response of the patients might differ from that of healthy individuals. Significantly more large CDR3 similarity clusters were formed by expanded TCRs than by pre-sensitization or healthy control sets, consistent with antigen-driven responses. A positive correlation was found between the number of PT1 expanded TCRs and patch test score, with significance reached at thresholds 8, 16 and 32 but not 4.

Trimming removed 0 bases from V and 7 bases from J, leaving 15 bases between the germline ends. The CDR3 sequence holds 15 residues, the cysteine and phenylalanine included. This entry keeps only the CDR3 DNA: 45 bases, framed from base 1. Sample time point, as interpreted from the label and publication: pre-sensitization, week 0. This sample's treatment or condition label indicates: therapeutic diphenylcyclopropenone sensitization with weekly scalp DPC. Blood at each patch-test visit was drawn before the patch test was applied. Patients were eligible if aged 18 to 70, diagnosed with alopecia and judged suitable for DPC therapy, and pregnant patients were excluded. Total RNA was extracted from unfractionated whole blood collected in Tempus Blood RNA tubes. The protocol used for the library was RACE. The listed sequencing device is NextSeq 500. Library preparation attached unique molecular identifiers to individual cDNA molecules for quantitative, reproducible TCR counting. Both TCR alpha and TCR beta chains were sequenced from each blood RNA sample. The authors' pipeline ran thus. The median number of TCRs per sample was over 85,000, ranging from 23,224 to 690,600. The Decombinator software suite was used to annotate V, J and CDR3 in the TCR reads. Every sample was subsampled to the same number of TCRs (28,000) for the PS versus PT1 abundance plots. Expanded TCRs were defined as absent before sensitization and observed at least eight times at the 2-week time point. TCRdb itself trimmed the public reads at Q25 with fastp, ran MiXCR and retained productive beta chains. Rows matching on CDR3 protein sequence are summarized as one entry with the most common DNA and genes. The V and J calls come from TCRdb's annotation, not from the publication. The sample profile shows roughly 40,000 distinct CDR3 sequences; approximately 13% of them were found once. Of the sample, 5.7% is held by the ten largest clones.

This clonotype was seen a few times. Its antigen is currently not known. Base qualities are missing; no much larger clone stands one base away. The starting material was whole blood, obtained in connection with sensitization to the hapten diphenylcyclopropenone (DPC). This chain is built from TRBV23-1 and TRBJ1-1; the best D guess is TRBD1, with 6 bases matching. TRBV23-1 is flagged as an ORF with uncertain function. The sequence was obtained from a woman aged 25-40 years with alopecia areata. Some clones in this sample may be carry-over from other donors' samples. The CDR3 corresponds to CASSQSGGMNVEAFF. Here is the DNA: TGCGCCAGCAGTCAATCAGGGGGGATGAACGTTGAAGCTTTCTTT.